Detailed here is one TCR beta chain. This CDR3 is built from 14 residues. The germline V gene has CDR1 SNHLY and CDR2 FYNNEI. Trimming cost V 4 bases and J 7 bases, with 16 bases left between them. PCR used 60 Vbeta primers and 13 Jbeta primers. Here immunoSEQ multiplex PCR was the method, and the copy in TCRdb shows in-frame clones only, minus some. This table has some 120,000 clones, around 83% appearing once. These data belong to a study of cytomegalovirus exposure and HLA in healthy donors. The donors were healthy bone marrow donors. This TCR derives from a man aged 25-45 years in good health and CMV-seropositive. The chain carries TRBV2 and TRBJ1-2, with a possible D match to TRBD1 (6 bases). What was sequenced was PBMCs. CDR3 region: CASSVIRGSGGYTF. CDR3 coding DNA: TGTGCCAGCAGTGTCATAAGGGGGTCAGGTGGCTACACCTTC.